These 5 T cell receptor beta chains originate from one sample sequenced in a study of blood T cell repertoires in COVID-19. Clones were read by immunoSEQ multiplex PCR, and TCRdb kept only the in-frame ones, dropping some. The table records 200,000 to 250,000 clones, more than 70% of them present only once. What was sequenced was peripheral blood. These TCRs come from a woman aged 40 to 50 who had recovered from COVID-19.

The V gene is TRBV5-1, the J gene TRBJ2-3; 7 bases align to TRBD2. Looked up from germline, CDR1 is SGHRS and CDR2 is YFSETQ. The V and J ends lost 0 bases and 7 bases, in that order; junction bases with no gene match: 14. The CDR3 extends over 17 amino acids. This chain's CDR3 is CASSLEGLAARPNTQYF. The CDR3 bases are TGCGCCAGCAGCTTGGAGGGGCTAGCGGCGAGACCGAATACGCAGTATTTT.

The gene calls are TRBV27 and TRBJ2-7; D is uncertain. Germline V gene sequence: CDR1 MNHEY, CDR2 SMNVEV (reference sequence). This CDR3 comprises 12 residues. With 0 bases removed from V and 5 bases from J, the gap between germline ends came to 5 bases. DNA for the CDR3: TGTGCCAGCAGTTTATCGTTTAACGAGCAGTACTTC. Protein sequence: CASSLSFNEQYF.

V and J are TRBV28 and TRBJ2-1; a possible D gene is TRBD2 (7 bases). Between the trimmed V and J ends, which lost 2 bases and 13 bases, there was a span of 18 bases. This CDR3 region has 14 residues. Germline V CDR1 and CDR2: MDHEN, SYDVKM. This CDR3 reads CASSLRVGGGFQFF. DNA of the CDR3: TGTGCCAGCAGTTTACGAGTAGGGGGGGGATTCCAGTTCTTC.

The CDR3 sequence: CASSSGGGDTQYF. CDR3 nucleotide sequence: TGTGCCAGTAGTAGCGGGGGAGGAGATACGCAGTATTTT. V gene TRBV19 combines with J gene TRBJ2-3, with 7 nucleotides matching TRBD2. The CDR3 runs to 13 residues. V lost 4 bases, J lost 5 bases, and 3 bases stayed unmatched. Germline values: CDR1 LNHDA, CDR2 SQIVND (reference sequence).

The CDR3 loop reads CASSQDWGPNSPLHF. The CDR3, as DNA: TGTGCCAGCAGCCAAGATTGGGGGCCTAATTCACCCCTCCACTTT. This chain links TRBV3-1 (or the pseudogene TRBV3-2) with TRBJ1-6; the D gene is possibly TRBD1 (6 bases). V was clipped by 0 bases and J by 6 bases, with 9 bases between them. Germline CDR1 is LGHDT and CDR2 is YNNKEL (reference sequence). This CDR3 has 15 residues.